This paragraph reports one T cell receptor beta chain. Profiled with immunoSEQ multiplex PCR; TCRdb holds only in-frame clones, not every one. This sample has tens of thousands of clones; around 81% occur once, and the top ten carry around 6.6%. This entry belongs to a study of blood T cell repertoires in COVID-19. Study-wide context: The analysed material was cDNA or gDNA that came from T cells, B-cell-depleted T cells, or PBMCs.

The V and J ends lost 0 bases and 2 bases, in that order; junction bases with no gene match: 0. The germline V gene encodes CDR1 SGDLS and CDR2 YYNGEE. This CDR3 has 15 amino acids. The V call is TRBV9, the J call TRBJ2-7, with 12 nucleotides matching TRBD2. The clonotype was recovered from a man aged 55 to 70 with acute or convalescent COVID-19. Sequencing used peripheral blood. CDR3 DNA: TGTGCCAGCAGCGTAGGGACTAGCGGGGCCTACGAGCAGTACTTC. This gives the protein CASSVGTSGAYEQYF. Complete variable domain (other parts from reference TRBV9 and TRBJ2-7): DSGVTQTPKHLITATGQRVTLRCSPRSGDLSVYWYQQSLDQGLQFLIQYYNGEERAKGNILERFSAQQFPDLHSELNLSSLELGDSALYFCASSVGTSGAYEQYFGPGTRLTVT.